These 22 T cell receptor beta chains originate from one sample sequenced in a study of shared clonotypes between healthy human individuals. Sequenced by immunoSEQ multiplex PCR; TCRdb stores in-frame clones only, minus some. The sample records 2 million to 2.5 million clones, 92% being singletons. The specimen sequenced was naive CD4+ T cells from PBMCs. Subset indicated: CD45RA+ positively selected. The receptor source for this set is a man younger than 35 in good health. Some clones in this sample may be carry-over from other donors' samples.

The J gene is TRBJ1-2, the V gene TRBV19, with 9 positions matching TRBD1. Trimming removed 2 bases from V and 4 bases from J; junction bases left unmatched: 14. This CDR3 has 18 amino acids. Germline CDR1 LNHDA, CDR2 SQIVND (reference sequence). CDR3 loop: CASSIRPGQGLDSYGYTF. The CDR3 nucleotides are TGTGCCAGTAGTATACGGCCGGGACAGGGACTAGATAGCTATGGCTACACCTTC.

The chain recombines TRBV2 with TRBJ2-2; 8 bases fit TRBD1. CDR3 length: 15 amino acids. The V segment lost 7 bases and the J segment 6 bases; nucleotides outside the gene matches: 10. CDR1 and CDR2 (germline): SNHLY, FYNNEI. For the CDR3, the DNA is TGTGCCAGCACCAAAGACAGGGGCTACGCCGGGGAGCTGTTTTTT. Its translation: CASTKDRGYAGELFF.

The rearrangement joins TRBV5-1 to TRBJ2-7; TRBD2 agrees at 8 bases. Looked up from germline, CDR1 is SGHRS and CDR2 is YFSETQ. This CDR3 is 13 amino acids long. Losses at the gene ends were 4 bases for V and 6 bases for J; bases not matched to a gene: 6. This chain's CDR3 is CASSAGLEREQYF. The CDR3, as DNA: TGCGCCAGCAGCGCGGGACTAGAGCGCGAGCAGTACTTC.

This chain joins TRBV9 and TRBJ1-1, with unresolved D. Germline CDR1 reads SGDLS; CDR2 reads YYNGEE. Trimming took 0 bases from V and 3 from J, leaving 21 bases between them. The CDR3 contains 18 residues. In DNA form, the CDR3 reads TGTGCCAGCAGCGTAGGCCCCGGGAGCGGGTCGGCGGACACTGAAGCTTTCTTT. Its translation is CASSVGPGSGSADTEAFF.

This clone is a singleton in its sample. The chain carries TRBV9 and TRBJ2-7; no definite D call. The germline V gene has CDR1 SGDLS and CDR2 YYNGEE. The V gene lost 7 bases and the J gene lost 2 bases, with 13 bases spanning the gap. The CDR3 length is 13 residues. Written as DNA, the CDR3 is TGTGCCAGCTCGGGTCTAGACCCCTACGAGCAGTACTTC. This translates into CASSGLDPYEQYF.

CDR3 bases: TGTGCCAGCAGCTTGACTAGCGGGAGCAGCTCCTACAATGAGCAGTTCTTC. This sequence encodes CASSLTSGSSSYNEQFF. The genes are TRBV7-2 and TRBJ2-1; TRBD2 agrees at 12 bases. Germline loops: CDR1 SGHTA, CDR2 FQGNSA. The CDR3 loop spans 17 amino acids. Trimming removed 3 bases from V and 0 bases from J; junction bases left unmatched: 3.

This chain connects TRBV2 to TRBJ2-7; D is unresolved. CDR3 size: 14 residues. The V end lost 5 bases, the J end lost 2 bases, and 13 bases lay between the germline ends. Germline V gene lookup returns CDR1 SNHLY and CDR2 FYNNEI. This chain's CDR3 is CASSQVGGTYEQYF. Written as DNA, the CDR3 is TGTGCCAGCAGTCAGGTAGGCGGTACCTACGAGCAGTACTTC. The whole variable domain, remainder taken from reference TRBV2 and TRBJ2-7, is EPEVTQTPSHQVTQMGQEVILRCVPISNHLYFYWYRQILGQKVEFLVSFYNNEISEKSEIFDDQFSVERPDGSNFTLKIRSTKLEDSAMYFCASSQVGGTYEQYFGPGTRLTVT.

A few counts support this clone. CDR3 bases: TGTGCCAGCAGCGCCCGGGCCATCCGGCTAGCTTTCTTT. Its translation is CASSARAIRLAFF. The gene calls are TRBV7-9 and TRBJ1-1; D is unresolved. Trimming removed 5 bases from V and 10 bases from J, with 17 bases in between. CDR1 is SEHNR and CDR2 is FQNEAQ in the germline V gene (reference sequence). The CDR3 has 13 amino acids.

The CDR3 reads CASRPTGGSGANVLTF. CDR3 DNA: TGTGCCAGTAGGCCTACGGGAGGCTCTGGGGCCAACGTCCTGACTTTC. The V call is TRBV19, the J call TRBJ2-6; 7 nucleotides align to TRBD2. The junction had 5 bases not matched to a gene; V was cut back by 6 bases and J by 0 bases. The CDR3 totals 16 residues. Germline lookup yields CDR1 LNHDA and CDR2 SQIVND (reference sequence).

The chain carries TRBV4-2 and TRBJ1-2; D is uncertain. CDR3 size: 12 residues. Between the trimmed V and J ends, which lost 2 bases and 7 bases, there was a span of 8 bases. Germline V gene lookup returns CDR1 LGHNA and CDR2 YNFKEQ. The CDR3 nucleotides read TGTGCCAGCAGCCAACAAGGACTTGGCTACACCTTC. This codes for CASSQQGLGYTF.

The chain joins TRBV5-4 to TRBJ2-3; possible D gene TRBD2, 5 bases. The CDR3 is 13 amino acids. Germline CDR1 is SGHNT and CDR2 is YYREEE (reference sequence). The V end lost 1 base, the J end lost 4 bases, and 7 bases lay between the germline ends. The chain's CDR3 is CASSLRGSDTQYF. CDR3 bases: TGTGCCAGCAGCTTGCGGGGATCAGATACGCAGTATTTT.

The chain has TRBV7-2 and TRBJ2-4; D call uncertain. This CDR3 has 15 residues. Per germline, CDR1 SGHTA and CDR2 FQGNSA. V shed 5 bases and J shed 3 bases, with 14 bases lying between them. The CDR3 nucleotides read TGTGCCAGCAGCAATGCCGGACCTGGCAAAAACATTCAGTACTTC. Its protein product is CASSNAGPGKNIQYF.

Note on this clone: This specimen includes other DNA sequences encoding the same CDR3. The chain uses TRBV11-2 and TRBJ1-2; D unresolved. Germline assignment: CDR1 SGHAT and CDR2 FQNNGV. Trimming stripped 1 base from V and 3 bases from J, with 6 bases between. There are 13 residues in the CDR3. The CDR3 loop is CASSLGLDYGYTF. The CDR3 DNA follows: TGTGCCAGCAGCTTAGGCCTGGACTATGGCTACACCTTC.

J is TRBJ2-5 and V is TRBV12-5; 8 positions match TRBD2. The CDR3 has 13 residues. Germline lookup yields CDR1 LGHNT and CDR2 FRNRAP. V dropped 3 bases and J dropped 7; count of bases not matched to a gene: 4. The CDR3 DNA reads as TGTGCTAGTGGTTTAGCGGGAGAGGGGACCCAGTACTTC. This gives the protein CASGLAGEGTQYF. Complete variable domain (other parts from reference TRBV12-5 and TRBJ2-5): DARVTQTPRHKVTEMGQEVTMRCQPILGHNTVFWYRQTMMQGLELLAYFRNRAPLDDSGMPKDRFSAEMPDATLATLKIQPSEPRDSAVYFCASGLAGEGTQYFGPGTRLLVL.

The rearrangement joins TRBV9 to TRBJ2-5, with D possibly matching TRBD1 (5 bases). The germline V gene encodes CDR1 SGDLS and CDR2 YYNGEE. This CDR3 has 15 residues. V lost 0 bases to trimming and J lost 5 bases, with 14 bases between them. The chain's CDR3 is CASSVVGRVAETQYF. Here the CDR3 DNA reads TGTGCCAGCAGCGTAGTTGGCAGGGTGGCGGAGACCCAGTACTTC.

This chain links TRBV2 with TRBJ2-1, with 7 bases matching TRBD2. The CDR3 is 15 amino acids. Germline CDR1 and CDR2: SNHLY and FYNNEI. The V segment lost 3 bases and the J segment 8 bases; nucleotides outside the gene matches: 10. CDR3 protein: CASSDAAAGEDEQFF. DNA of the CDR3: TGTGCCAGCAGTGACGCAGCGGCGGGAGAGGATGAGCAGTTCTTC.

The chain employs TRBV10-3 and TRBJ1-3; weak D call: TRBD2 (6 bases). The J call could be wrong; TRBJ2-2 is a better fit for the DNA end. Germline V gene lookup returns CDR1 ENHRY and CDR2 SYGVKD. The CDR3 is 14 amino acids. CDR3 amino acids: CATLPSGDTGELFF. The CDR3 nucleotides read TGTGCCACCCTTCCCTCGGGGGACACCGGGGAGCTGTTTTTT.

The CDR3 protein is CSVGAVANYGYTF. CDR3 coding DNA: TGCAGCGTTGGTGCAGTGGCTAACTATGGCTACACCTTC. The chain links TRBV29-1 to TRBJ1-2; D call uncertain. Germline V gene sequence: CDR1 SQVTM, CDR2 ANQGSEA. The CDR3 runs 13 residues. The V end lost 4 bases, the J end lost 0 bases, and 9 bases lay between the germline ends. Full variable domain (missing parts from reference TRBV29-1 and TRBJ1-2): SAVISQKPSRDICQRGTSLTIQCQVDSQVTMMFWYRQQPGQSLTLIATANQGSEATYESGFVIDKFPISRPNLTFSTLTVSNMSPEDSSIYLCSVGAVANYGYTFGSGTRLTVV.

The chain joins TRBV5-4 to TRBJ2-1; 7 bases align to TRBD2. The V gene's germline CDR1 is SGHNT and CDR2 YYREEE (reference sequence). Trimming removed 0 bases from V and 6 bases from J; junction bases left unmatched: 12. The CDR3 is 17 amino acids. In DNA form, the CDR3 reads TGTGCCAGCAGCTTGGAGGGCCACGGACTAGGCCCCAATGAGCAGTTCTTC. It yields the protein CASSLEGHGLGPNEQFF.

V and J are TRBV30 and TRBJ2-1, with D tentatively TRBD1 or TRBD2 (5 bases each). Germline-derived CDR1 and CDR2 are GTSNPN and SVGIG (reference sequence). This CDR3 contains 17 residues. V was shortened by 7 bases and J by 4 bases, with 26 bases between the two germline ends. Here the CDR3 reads CALHKGITGRVYNEQFF. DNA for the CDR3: TGTGCCTTACACAAAGGGATAACGGGGCGGGTGTACAATGAGCAGTTCTTC.

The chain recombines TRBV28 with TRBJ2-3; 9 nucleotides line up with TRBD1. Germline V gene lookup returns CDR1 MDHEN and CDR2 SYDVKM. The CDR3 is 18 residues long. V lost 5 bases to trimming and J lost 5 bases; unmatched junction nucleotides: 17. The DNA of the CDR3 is TGTGCCAGCAGTACTCCCTTAGGGGTGGGACAGGGTCAAGATACGCAGTATTTT. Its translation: CASSTPLGVGQGQDTQYF.

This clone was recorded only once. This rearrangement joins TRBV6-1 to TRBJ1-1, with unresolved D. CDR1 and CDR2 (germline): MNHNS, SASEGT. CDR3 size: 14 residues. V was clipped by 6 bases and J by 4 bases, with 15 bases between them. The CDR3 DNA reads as TGTGCCAGCAGGGAACAGAGGGTACCCACTGAAGCTTTCTTT. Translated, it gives CASREQRVPTEAFF.